The source of this T cell receptor (beta chain) is a study of graft-versus-host responses after intestinal transplantation. Study results and limitations: Detected in recipient marrow were GvH clones, some of which were first observed in ileum or blood. Across patients carrying graft-donor T cell macrochimerism, allografts held high graft-versus-host to host-versus-graft clonal ratios.

Notes on this clone: Its specificity is not known.

Here immunoSEQ multiplex PCR was the method, and the copy in TCRdb shows in-frame clones only, minus some. The table lists 75,000 to 100,000 clones, approximately 92% of them singletons. Trimming took 6 bases from V and 4 from J, leaving 19 bases between them. The CDR3 is made up of 15 amino acids. Germline CDR1 and CDR2: SNHLY and FYNNEI. The source material was PBMCs, sampled around 450 days after intestinal transplant. The receptor was derived from a human patient who received an intestinal transplant, so some T cells may come from the graft donor. The genes are TRBV2 and TRBJ2-7; a weak D match, TRBD2 (6 bases). CDR3 in amino acids: CASRGGLEDIYEQYF. DNA for the CDR3: TGTGCCAGCAGGGGAGGACTCGAGGATATATACGAGCAGTACTTC.